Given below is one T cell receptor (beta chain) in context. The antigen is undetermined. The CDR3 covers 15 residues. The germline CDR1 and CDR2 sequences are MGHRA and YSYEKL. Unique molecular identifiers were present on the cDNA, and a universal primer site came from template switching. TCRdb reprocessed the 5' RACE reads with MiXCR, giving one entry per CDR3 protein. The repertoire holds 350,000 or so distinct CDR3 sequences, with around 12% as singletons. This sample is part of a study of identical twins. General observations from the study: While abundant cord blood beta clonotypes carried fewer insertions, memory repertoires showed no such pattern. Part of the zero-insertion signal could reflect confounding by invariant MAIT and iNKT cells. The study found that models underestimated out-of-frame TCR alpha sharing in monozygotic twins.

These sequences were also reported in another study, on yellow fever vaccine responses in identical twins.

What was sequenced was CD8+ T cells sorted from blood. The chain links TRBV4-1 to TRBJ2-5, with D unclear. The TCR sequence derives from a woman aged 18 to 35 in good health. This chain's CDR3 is CVDTTDGAGSVTQYF. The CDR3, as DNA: TGCGTTGATACCACTGATGGCGCAGGAAGTGTGACCCAGTACTTC.